The source of this TCR beta chain is a study of PD-1 blockade in classical Hodgkin lymphoma. A note on this clone: Its target is not known.

In every patient, relapse followed autologous stem cell transplantation, while exposure to brentuximab vedotin differed. Regarding the study as a whole: Still unresolved is the cause of the repertoire differences, which may be disease activity or prior therapy. It was reported that newly diagnosed patients had less baseline TCR diversity than healthy donors.

V lost 4 bases to trimming and J lost 2 bases, with 9 bases between them. Germline V gene lookup returns CDR1 SGHAT and CDR2 FQNNGV. The CDR3 runs 15 residues. Only in-frame clones appear in the TCRdb table, and some are missing; sequencing was by immunoSEQ multiplex PCR. The data hold tens of thousands of clones, with roughly 87% observed a single time. The sample consisted of peripheral blood mononuclear cells (PBMCs), taken before the second cycle of nivolumab. The TCR was taken from a human donor with classical Hodgkin lymphoma. The chain uses TRBV11-2 and TRBJ2-6, with TRBD1 as a possible D gene (6 bases). The CDR3 loop reads CASSSDRTGANVLTF. Here the CDR3 DNA reads TGTGCCAGCAGCTCCGACAGGACTGGGGCCAACGTCCTGACTTTC.